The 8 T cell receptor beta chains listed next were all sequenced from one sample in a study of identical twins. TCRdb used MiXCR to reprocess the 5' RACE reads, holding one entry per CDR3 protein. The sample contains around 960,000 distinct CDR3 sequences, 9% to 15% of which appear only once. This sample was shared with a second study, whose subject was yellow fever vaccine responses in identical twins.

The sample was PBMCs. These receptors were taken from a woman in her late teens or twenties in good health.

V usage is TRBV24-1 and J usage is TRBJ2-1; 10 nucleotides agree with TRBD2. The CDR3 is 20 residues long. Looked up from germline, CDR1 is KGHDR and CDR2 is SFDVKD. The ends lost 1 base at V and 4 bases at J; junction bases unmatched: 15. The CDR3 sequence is CATSDLTGTSAKSGYNEQFF. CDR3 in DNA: TGTGCCACCAGTGATTTAACCGGGACTAGCGCGAAGAGTGGTTACAATGAGCAGTTCTTC.

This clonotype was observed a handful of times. In DNA, the CDR3 is TGTGCCAGCACCTCGTGGAACACTGAAGCTTTCTTT. It encodes CASTSWNTEAFF. The J gene is TRBJ1-1, the V gene TRBV12-3 or TRBV12-4, with no clear D. This CDR3 is built from 12 residues. With 7 bases removed from V and 1 base from J, the gap between germline ends came to 7 bases.

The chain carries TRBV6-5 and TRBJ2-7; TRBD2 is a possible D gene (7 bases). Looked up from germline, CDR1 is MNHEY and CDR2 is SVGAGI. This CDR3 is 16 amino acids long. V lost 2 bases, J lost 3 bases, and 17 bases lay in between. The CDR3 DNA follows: TGTGCCAGCAGTTACCCCTTAGAGGGGGGGCACTACGAGCAGTACGTC. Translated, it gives CASSYPLEGGHYEQYV.

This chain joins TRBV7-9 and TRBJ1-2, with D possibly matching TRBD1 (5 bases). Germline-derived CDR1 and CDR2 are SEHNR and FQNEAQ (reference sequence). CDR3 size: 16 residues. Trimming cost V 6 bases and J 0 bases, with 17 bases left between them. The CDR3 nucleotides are TGTGCCAGCAGAAAACCGGGACCCAAGTCTAACTATGGCTACACCTTC. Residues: CASRKPGPKSNYGYTF.

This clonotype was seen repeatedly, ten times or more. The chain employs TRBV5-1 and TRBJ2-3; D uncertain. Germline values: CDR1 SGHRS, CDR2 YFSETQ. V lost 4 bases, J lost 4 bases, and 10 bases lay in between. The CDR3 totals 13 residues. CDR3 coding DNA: TGCGCCAGCAGCCCCCCGACATCAGATACGCAGTATTTT. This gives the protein CASSPPTSDTQYF.

CDR3 protein: CASRNSGDHTDTQYF. The CDR3 bases are TGTGCCAGCAGAAATAGCGGAGACCACACAGATACGCAGTATTTT. The chain uses TRBV11-2 and TRBJ2-3, with a possible D match to TRBD2 (6 bases). The germline CDR1 and CDR2 sequences are SGHAT and FQNNGV. V was clipped by 6 bases and J by 2 bases, with 15 bases between them. The CDR3 sequence is 15 residues long.

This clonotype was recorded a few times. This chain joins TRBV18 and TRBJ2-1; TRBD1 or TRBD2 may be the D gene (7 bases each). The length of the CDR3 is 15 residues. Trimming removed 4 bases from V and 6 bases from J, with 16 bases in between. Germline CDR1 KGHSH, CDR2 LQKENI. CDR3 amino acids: CASSLNRGDSNEQFF. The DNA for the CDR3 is TGTGCCAGCTCACTGAACCGGGGGGACAGCAATGAGCAGTTCTTC.

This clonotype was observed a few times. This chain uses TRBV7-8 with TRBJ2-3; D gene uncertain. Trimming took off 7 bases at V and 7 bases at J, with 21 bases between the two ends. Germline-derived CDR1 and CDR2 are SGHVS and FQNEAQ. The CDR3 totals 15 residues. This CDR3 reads CASTHEPGWWNTQYF. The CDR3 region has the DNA TGTGCCAGCACGCACGAGCCCGGGTGGTGGAATACGCAGTATTTT.